This T cell receptor (beta chain) was recovered during a study of T cells in Graves' hyperthyroidism and ophthalmopathy. This clonotype was recorded at least ten times. The V gene's germline CDR1 is SGHVS and CDR2 FQNEAQ. The CDR3 runs 16 residues. V was trimmed by 4 bases and J by 0 bases, leaving 14 bases between them. The source material, RNA transcripts, was used to amplify TCR beta CDR3 regions. When the TCR CDR3 underwent first-round RT-PCR, the HTBI primer set was used. TCRdb ran MiXCR on the multiplex PCR reads and lists one entry per CDR3 protein. The table has approximately 620,000 distinct CDR3 sequences, about 15% seen once.

V usage is TRBV7-8 and J usage is TRBJ2-3, with D maybe TRBD1 (6 bases). This receptor was taken from a woman aged 25 to 39 with Graves' hyperthyroidism that later progressed to Graves' ophthalmopathy. The material sequenced was blood. The CDR3 region has the DNA TGTGCCAGCAGCTCCGCCGCCGGGACAAGCACAGATACGCAGTATTTT. It codes for CASSSAAGTSTDTQYF. Complete variable domain (other parts from reference TRBV7-8 and TRBJ2-3): GAGVSQSPRYKVAKRGQDVALRCDPISGHVSLFWYQQALGQGPEFLTYFQNEAQLDKSGLPSDRFFAERPEGSVSTLKIQRTQQEDSAVYLCASSSAAGTSTDTQYFGPGTRLTVL.